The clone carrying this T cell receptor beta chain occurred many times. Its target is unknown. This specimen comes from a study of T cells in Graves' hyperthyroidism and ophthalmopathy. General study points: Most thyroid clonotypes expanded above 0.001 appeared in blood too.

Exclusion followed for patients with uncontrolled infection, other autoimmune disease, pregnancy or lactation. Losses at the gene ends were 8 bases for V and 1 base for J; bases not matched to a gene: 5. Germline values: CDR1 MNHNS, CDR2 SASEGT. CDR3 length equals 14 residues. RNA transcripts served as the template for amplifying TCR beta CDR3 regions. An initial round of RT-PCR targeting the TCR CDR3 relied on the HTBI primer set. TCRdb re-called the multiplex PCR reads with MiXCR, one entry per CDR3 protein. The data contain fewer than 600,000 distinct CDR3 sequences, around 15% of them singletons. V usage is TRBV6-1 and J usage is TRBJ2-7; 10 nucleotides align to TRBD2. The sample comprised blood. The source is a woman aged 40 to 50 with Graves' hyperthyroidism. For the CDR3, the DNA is TGTGCCAGCGACGCACTAGCGGGATCCTACGAGCAGTACTTC. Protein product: CASDALAGSYEQYF.